The next 4 T cell receptor beta chains were all read from a single sample in a study of spatial heterogeneity in lung cancer. Time point here: sample taken at primary tumor resection. No cell sorting; template was whole RNA from tumor, lung tissue or PBMC. In TCRdb, the 5' RACE reads were re-called with MiXCR into one record per CDR3 protein. The table lists tens of thousands of distinct CDR3 sequences, roughly 7.5% of them singletons. The source material was PBMCs, sampled at surgery. These TCRs come from a female donor with early-stage non-small cell lung cancer.

Ten or more counts support this clonotype. In nucleotides, the CDR3 is TGCAGTGCCACGGGTGACTCTAATTCACCCCTCCACTTT. Protein product: CSATGDSNSPLHF. The J gene is TRBJ1-6, the V gene TRBV20-1; D not certain. CDR3 length equals 13 residues. Trimming cost V 6 bases and J 6 bases, with 12 bases left between them. From germline, CDR1 is DFQATT and CDR2 SNEGSKA (reference sequence).

This chain connects TRBV5-1 to TRBJ1-1; D is undetermined. Per the germline V gene, CDR1 is SGHRS and CDR2 is YFSETQ. This CDR3 has 14 amino acids. V dropped 0 bases and J dropped 7 bases, with 13 bases sitting between them. CDR3 sequence reads: CASSLGGREGEAFF. For the CDR3, the DNA is TGCGCCAGCAGCTTGGGGGGTCGAGAGGGTGAAGCTTTCTTT.

The sample holds many counts of this clonotype. DNA for the CDR3: TGCAGTGCCAGCGGGGTAGCGGTAACTAATGAGCAGTTCTTC. Translating gives CSASGVAVTNEQFF. The chain couples TRBV20-1 to TRBJ2-1; 7 nucleotides align to TRBD2. The germline CDR1 and CDR2 sequences are DFQATT and SNEGSKA (reference sequence). Trimming at V came to 6 bases and at J to 7 bases, leaving 12 bases not matched to a gene. The CDR3 consists of 14 residues.

This clonotype was observed many times. The chain employs TRBV7-2 and TRBJ2-5; D unresolved. The V gene's germline CDR1 is SGHTA and CDR2 FQGNSA. V was pared by 5 bases and J by 1 base, with 2 bases between. The CDR3 totals 11 residues. Here the CDR3 DNA reads TGTGCCAGCAGCCCCCAAGAGACCCAGTACTTC. Its translation: CASSPQETQYF.